The 22 T cell receptor beta chains below were found in one sample sequenced in a study of shared clonotypes between healthy human individuals. CD8 cells regarded as naive lacked CD45RO, were positively chosen for CCR7, and omitted terminally differentiated effector memory CD45RA+ cells. The repertoire was sequenced with immunoSEQ multiplex PCR; TCRdb's copy has only in-frame clones and lacks some. The profile shows about 2,200,000 clones, 85% to 95% of them singletons. The sample consisted of naive CD8+ T cells from PBMCs. The source of these receptors is a man younger than 35 in good health. Some clones in this sample may be carry-over from other donors' samples.

The J gene is TRBJ2-3, the V gene TRBV7-9, with D perhaps TRBD2 (5 bases). V lost 5 bases and J lost 0, with 12 bases in between. Germline V lookup: CDR1 SEHNR, CDR2 FQNEAQ (reference sequence). This CDR3 comprises 15 residues. CDR3: CASSPGLYSTDTQYF. CDR3 bases: TGTGCCAGCAGCCCCGGACTGTATAGCACAGATACGCAGTATTTT. Together with reference TRBV7-9 and TRBJ2-3, the CDR3 gives the full variable domain: DTGVSQNPRHKITKRGQNVTFRCDPISEHNRLYWYRQTLGQGPEFLTYFQNEAQLEKSRLLSDRFSAERPKGSFSTLEIQRTEQGDSAMYLCASSPGLYSTDTQYFGPGTRLTVL.

This clone has only one observation. This rearrangement joins TRBV4-2 to TRBJ1-3; D perhaps matches TRBD1 (6 bases). The germline V and J ends were trimmed by 4 bases and 8 bases, with 18 bases remaining between them. The CDR3 covers 15 residues. Germline CDR1 LGHNA, CDR2 YNFKEQ. The CDR3 protein is CASSLSAGAEDTIYF. The CDR3 coding sequence is TGTGCCAGCAGCCTAAGCGCGGGGGCCGAAGACACCATATATTTT.

In this sample, this clone turned up once. Additional DNA sequences in this sample encode the identical CDR3. This chain uses TRBV6-5 with TRBJ2-7; 8 nucleotides align to TRBD1. Germline V lookup: CDR1 MNHEY, CDR2 SVGAGI. The CDR3 sequence is 16 residues long. Trimming at V came to 0 bases and at J to 1 base, leaving 5 bases not matched to a gene. This CDR3 reads CASSYSTGEASYEQYF. As DNA, the CDR3 is TGTGCCAGCAGTTACTCGACAGGGGAAGCGTCCTACGAGCAGTACTTC.

The rearrangement joins TRBV2 to TRBJ1-1, with a tentative D call TRBD1 (6 bases). This CDR3 is 13 amino acids long. The germline V gene encodes CDR1 SNHLY and CDR2 FYNNEI. V was pared by 8 bases and J by 7 bases, with 17 bases between. The CDR3 coding sequence is TGTGCCAGCTGGGGAATTGAGGGGGGTGAAGCTTTCTTT. It encodes CASWGIEGGEAFF.

This clone came up once. V is TRBV28 and J is TRBJ2-3; D unclear. V lost 5 bases and J 2 bases, leaving 17 bases between the germline ends. The CDR3 has 16 amino acids. Germline loops: CDR1 MDHEN, CDR2 SYDVKM. CDR3 residues: CASSLRVAELTDTQYF. The CDR3 nucleotides read TGTGCCAGCAGTCTCCGGGTAGCCGAGCTCACAGATACGCAGTATTTT.

The chain links TRBV4-1 to TRBJ2-5, with D possibly TRBD1 on 5 matching bases. Gene TRBJ2-7 matches the end of the DNA better, so the J call may be wrong. CDR1 and CDR2 from the germline V gene are MGHRA and YSYEKL. The CDR3 runs to 14 residues. The CDR3 DNA sequence: TGCGCCAGCAGCCAAGTTGACAGCCCCTACGAGCAGTACTTC. Amino acid sequence: CASSQVDSPYEQYF.

CDR3 sequence (DNA): TGTGCCTGGAGTAGGGACAGGGAAATCTACGAGCAGTACTTC. Residues: CAWSRDREIYEQYF. The rearrangement links TRBV30 to TRBJ2-7; TRBD1 agrees at 9 bases. The length of the CDR3 is 14 residues. V trimming: 2 bases; J trimming: 3 bases; junction bases outside the gene matches: 5. Germline lookup yields CDR1 GTSNPN and CDR2 SVGIG (reference sequence).

V usage is TRBV6-5 and J usage is TRBJ2-1, with unresolved D. The CDR3 has 12 amino acids. Trimming left V 2 bases short and J 9 bases short, with 8 bases between. Looked up from germline, CDR1 is MNHEY and CDR2 is SVGAGI. CDR3 sequence (DNA): TGTGCCAGCAGTTACGCGTTAGGTGAGCAGTTCTTC. Its protein is CASSYALGEQFF.

V gene TRBV12-5 combines with J gene TRBJ2-7; TRBD2 aligns across 12 bases. The J call could be wrong; TRBJ2-5 is a better fit for the DNA end. In germline, CDR1 is LGHNT, CDR2 FRNRAP. This CDR3 contains 17 residues. The CDR3 protein is CASGFTLAGGPGETQYF. In nucleotides, the CDR3 is TGTGCTAGTGGCTTCACCCTAGCGGGAGGGCCAGGGGAGACCCAGTACTTC.

The gene calls are TRBV25-1 and TRBJ2-2; D may be TRBD1 or TRBD2 (5 bases each). Germline assignment: CDR1 MGHDK and CDR2 SYGVNS. This CDR3 has 14 residues. The V end lost 6 bases, the J end lost 7 bases, and 15 bases lay between the germline ends. The CDR3 coding sequence is TGTGCCAGCAGGGGGGTTCCCAGAGGCGGGGAGCTGTTTTTT. Its translation: CASRGVPRGGELFF.

The chain employs TRBV7-9 and TRBJ1-3, with D perhaps TRBD1 (5 bases). The CDR3 length is 15 residues. Germline loops: CDR1 SEHNR, CDR2 FQNEAQ (reference sequence). V was clipped by 6 bases and J by 0 bases, with 12 bases between them. The CDR3 nucleotides read TGTGCCAGCAGATTCACAGGATCCTCTGGAAACACCATATATTTT. It specifies CASRFTGSSGNTIYF.

Here the CDR3 DNA reads TGCGCCAGCAGGCGCCGGCCCACCTGGGACAGGGATTTCCTAGTGGAGACCCAGTACTTC. It encodes CASRRRPTWDRDFLVETQYF. The rearrangement uses TRBV10-1 and TRBJ2-5; 9 bases are a match to TRBD1. CDR1 is WNHNN, CDR2 SYGVQD, per germline (reference sequence). V was pared by 6 bases and J by 5 bases, with 25 bases of the junction left unmatched. The CDR3 has 20 residues.

The chain carries TRBV15 and TRBJ1-1, with D unclear. The V end lost 5 bases, the J end lost 5 bases, and 12 bases lay between the germline ends. This CDR3 has 13 residues. Germline V gene lookup returns CDR1 LNHNV and CDR2 YYDKDF (reference sequence). DNA of the CDR3: TGTGCCACCAGCGGATCGGAGAGGACTGAAGCTTTCTTT. Protein product: CATSGSERTEAFF.

The rearrangement links TRBV10-3 to TRBJ1-5; possibly TRBD1 for D (6 bases). CDR1 is ENHRY and CDR2 is SYGVKD in the germline V gene. The germline V and J ends were trimmed by 2 bases and 6 bases, with 17 bases remaining between them. The CDR3 contains 16 residues. CDR3 protein: CAISEPTGAGTQPQHF. As DNA, the CDR3 is TGTGCCATCAGTGAGCCGACGGGGGCAGGTACTCAGCCCCAGCATTTT.

The table lists this clone with a count of one. V and J are TRBV27 and TRBJ2-7, with 10 positions matching TRBD2. Losses at the gene ends were 2 bases for V and 5 bases for J; bases not matched to a gene: 12. The CDR3 extends over 17 amino acids. The germline gives CDR1 MNHEY, CDR2 SMNVEV (reference sequence). The CDR3 spells CASSLPTLAGELHEQYF. The CDR3 DNA reads TGTGCCAGCAGTTTACCCACCCTAGCGGGAGAACTTCACGAGCAGTACTTC.

The chain employs TRBV6-1 and TRBJ1-5; possibly TRBD1 for D (5 bases). Germline V gene lookup returns CDR1 MNHNS and CDR2 SASEGT. The CDR3 has 15 amino acids. V was clipped by 1 base and J by 6 bases, with 13 bases between them. The CDR3 reads CASSEDRGTSQPQHF. CDR3 in DNA: TGTGCCAGCAGTGAAGATAGGGGTACGAGTCAGCCCCAGCATTTT.

The V and J genes are TRBV30 and TRBJ2-2; TRBD1 might be the D (5 bases). V lost 4 bases to trimming and J lost 0 bases, with 12 bases between them. This CDR3 contains 15 residues. The germline gives CDR1 GTSNPN, CDR2 SVGIG (reference sequence). The CDR3 DNA reads TGTGCCTGGACAGGGTCTGGAACGAACACCGGGGAGCTGTTTTTT. Amino acid sequence: CAWTGSGTNTGELFF.

V usage is TRBV5-1 and J usage is TRBJ1-1; a weak D match, TRBD1 (5 bases). V was cut by 3 bases and J by 1 base, with 13 bases left in between. The CDR3 contains 15 residues. Germline lookup yields CDR1 SGHRS and CDR2 YFSETQ. CDR3 DNA sequence: TGCGCCAGCAGCTCCGCCAGGGAAAAGAACACTGAAGCTTTCTTT. It specifies CASSSAREKNTEAFF.

The table lists this clone with a count of one. The V and J genes are TRBV27 and TRBJ2-4, with D perhaps being TRBD1 or TRBD2 (5 bases each). Between the trimmed V and J ends, which lost 3 bases and 8 bases, there was a span of 11 bases. Germline-derived CDR1 and CDR2 are MNHEY and SMNVEV (reference sequence). The CDR3 totals 13 residues. The DNA for the CDR3 is TGTGCCAGCAGTTTTAGCAGGGAGCACATTCAGTACTTC. Protein: CASSFSREHIQYF.

This clone was detected only a few times. The rearrangement links TRBV5-1 to TRBJ1-2; D perhaps matches TRBD1 (5 bases). The CDR3 length is 16 residues. The ends were cut back, 3 bases at V and 6 bases at J, with 21 bases in the middle. Germline assignment: CDR1 SGHRS and CDR2 YFSETQ. The CDR3 nucleotides read TGCGCCAGCAGCTATGGGACCAAGGGGACCGGCGATGGCTACACCTTC. It encodes CASSYGTKGTGDGYTF.

This rearrangement joins TRBV4-3 to TRBJ1-5; TRBD1 is a possible D gene (5 bases). The CDR3 runs to 15 residues. V lost 4 bases, J lost 0 bases, and 10 bases lay in between. Per the germline V gene, CDR1 is LGHNA and CDR2 is YSLEER. The CDR3 loop is CASSLQANSNQPQHF. The CDR3 DNA sequence: TGCGCCAGCAGCCTACAGGCTAATAGCAATCAGCCCCAGCATTTT.

V and J are TRBV28 and TRBJ1-1; unclear D gene. From germline, CDR1 is MDHEN and CDR2 SYDVKM. The CDR3 consists of 14 residues. Trimming stripped 1 base from V and 10 bases from J, with 16 bases between. CDR3 region: CASSLSRTQDGAFF. The CDR3 DNA is TGTGCCAGCAGTTTATCCCGGACTCAAGACGGAGCTTTCTTT. The complete variable domain, with remaining parts taken from reference TRBV28 and TRBJ1-1, reads DVKVTQSSRYLVKRTGEKVFLECVQDMDHENMFWYRQDPGLGLRLIYFSYDVKMKEKGDIPEGYSVSREKKERFSLILESASTNQTSMYLCASSLSRTQDGAFFGQGTRLTVV.